This paragraph reports one T cell receptor (beta chain). What it binds is not known. The data derive from a study of cytomegalovirus exposure and HLA in healthy donors. Germline V CDR1 and CDR2: SGHTA, FQGNSA. CDR3 length: 13 residues. V lost 5 bases, J lost 0 bases, and 5 bases lay in between. With 60 Vbeta and 13 Jbeta primers, the PCR was carried out. Measured with immunoSEQ multiplex PCR; TCRdb has only the in-frame clones, and not every one. The sample has more than 95,000 clones; 10% are singletons. Findings of the study overall: A missense variant in DCLRE1C was later tied to TCR beta V- and J-gene trimming.

The source of this sequence is a man aged 35 to 55 in good health and CMV-seropositive. Sequenced input: PBMCs. This sequence joins TRBV7-2 and TRBJ1-5; D call uncertain. CDR3 coding DNA: TGTGCCAGCAGCCGCTATAGCAATCAGCCCCAGCATTTT. Translating it yields CASSRYSNQPQHF.